Presented here are 15 T cell receptor beta chains from one specimen sequenced in a study of T cells in women clearing cervical HPV infection. TCRdb's copy holds only in-frame clones and misses some; the assay was immunoSEQ multiplex PCR. This sample's clone table lists 30,000 to 40,000 clones. Sequenced input: blood buffy coat. The receptors here all came from a woman between 18 and 75 years old with a cervical HPV16 infection that either progressed to CIN3+ or cleared (not recorded which).

Turning to this clone: The CDR3 end lies 3 residues beyond the end of the read and is filled in from the germline J gene. The chain carries TRBV6-2 or TRBV6-3 and TRBJ2-2; 10 bases match TRBD1. This CDR3 region has 15 residues. The germline V gene encodes CDR1 MNHEY and CDR2 SVGEGT. CDR3 amino acids: CASSLAGTGANVLFF. CDR3 DNA, as far as it was read: TGTGCCAGCAGTTTAGCAGGGACAGGGGCCAACGTG.

A remark on this clone: The read halts 3 residues ahead of the CDR3 end, with the missing end drawn from the germline J gene. The genes are TRBV7-2 and TRBJ1-5; 10 bases are shared with TRBD1. V shed 5 bases and J 5 bases; nucleotides not matched to a gene: 3. The CDR3 contains 14 residues. CDR1 SGHTA and CDR2 FQGNSA come from the germline V gene. Incomplete CDR3 DNA: TGTGCCAGCAGCATCGGGACAGGGGATCAGCCC. This sequence encodes CASSIGTGDQP. In full, the CDR3 is CASSIGTGDQPQHF.

Incomplete CDR3 DNA: TGTGCCAGCTCACTCAACCGGGACAGAAATGAAAAA. Amino acids: CASSLNRDRNEK. The entire CDR3 protein is CASSLNRDRNEKLFF. This rearrangement joins TRBV18 to TRBJ1-4, with 7 bases lining up with TRBD1. The CDR3 end lies 3 residues beyond the end of the read and is filled in from the germline J gene. CDR1 is KGHSH, CDR2 LQKENI, per germline. The CDR3 has 15 amino acids. V trimming: 4 bases; J trimming: 5 bases; junction bases outside the gene matches: 7.

Comment on this clone: The read is 3 residues too short to cover the CDR3 end, so that end is filled in from the germline J gene. The chain joins TRBV5-1 to TRBJ2-3, with TRBD1 matching 7 bases. V trimming: 0 bases; J trimming: 0 bases; junction bases outside the gene matches: 19. Germline values: CDR1 SGHRS, CDR2 YFSETQ. This CDR3 is built from 21 residues. The CDR3 DNA, read in part, is TGCGCCAGCAGCTTGGACAGGGGCGGACTCCTTCGGCGGCAAAGCACAGATACG. The encoded protein is CASSLDRGGLLRRQSTDT. The entire CDR3 is CASSLDRGGLLRRQSTDTQYF.

Concerning this clone itself: The CDR3 goes on 3 residues after the read ends, and that part is filled in from the germline J gene. This chain joins TRBV20-1 and TRBJ1-5; perhaps TRBD1 as D (5 bases). CDR3 length: 15 residues. Germline CDR1 DFQATT, CDR2 SNEGSKA (reference sequence). V was shortened by 1 base and J by 1 base, with 11 bases between the two germline ends. This chain's CDR3 is CSARGGDESNQPQHF. The sequenced CDR3 bases are TGCAGTGCTAGAGGCGGGGACGAAAGCAATCAGCCC.

Points on this clone: The CDR3 extends 3 residues past the end of the read, so its final part is completed from the germline J gene. Other nucleotide sequences from this sample produce the same CDR3. V usage is TRBV11-2 and J usage is TRBJ2-5; 9 bases fit TRBD2. The CDR3 sequence is 15 residues long. V shed 3 bases, J shed 7 bases, and the junction held 9 bases outside the gene matches. CDR1 and CDR2 (germline): SGHAT, FQNNGV. The chain's CDR3 is CASSLLAGLGGTQYF. Incomplete CDR3 DNA: TGTGCCAGCAGCTTGCTAGCGGGGCTTGGAGGGACC.

Concerning this clone: The read stops 3 residues short of the end of the CDR3; the missing end is completed from the germline J gene. The chain links TRBV19 to TRBJ2-1; possible D gene TRBD1, 7 bases. The germline V gene encodes CDR1 LNHDA and CDR2 SQIVND (reference sequence). V lost 3 bases to trimming and J lost 8 bases, with 14 bases between them. The CDR3 contains 14 residues. CDR3 bases read: TGTGCCAGTAGTATGATCAGGGGGGCTGATGAG. Amino acids: CASSMIRGADE. The whole CDR3 region reads CASSMIRGADEQFF.

As concerns this clone: The read halts 3 residues ahead of the CDR3 end, with the missing end drawn from the germline J gene. The chain employs TRBV18 and TRBJ2-7; maybe TRBD1 (6 bases). Germline V lookup: CDR1 KGHSH, CDR2 LQKENI. Deletions cut 2 bases from V and 1 base from J, with 9 bases between. This CDR3 comprises 14 residues. The CDR3 DNA, read in part, is TGTGCCAGCTCACCAAGGACAGAGTCCTACGAG. It codes for CASSPRTESYE. The entire CDR3 protein is CASSPRTESYEQYF.

Incomplete CDR3 DNA: TGTGCCAGCAGCTTAAGCACCGACTATGGT. Translation gives CASSLSTDYG. The complete CDR3 sequence is CASSLSTDYGQYF. The chain uses TRBV7-9 and TRBJ2-4, with D maybe TRBD2 (5 bases). The read halts 3 residues ahead of the CDR3 end, with the missing end drawn from the germline J gene. The CDR3 consists of 13 residues. In germline, CDR1 is SEHNR, CDR2 FQNEAQ (reference sequence).

Of note for this clone: The read terminates 3 residues ahead of where the CDR3 ends, so the germline J gene completes it. V and J are TRBV2 and TRBJ1-5; TRBD1 agrees at 8 bases. The CDR3 is 13 residues long. Per germline, CDR1 SNHLY and CDR2 FYNNEI. The junction had 4 bases not matched to a gene; V was cut back by 8 bases and J by 4 bases. CDR3 protein: CASGTGLNQPQHF. CDR3 DNA, as far as it was read: TGTGCCAGCGGGACAGGCCTAAATCAGCCC.

Note on this clone: Read coverage stops 3 residues before the CDR3 terminus; the germline J gene supplies the remainder. The chain uses TRBV6-2 or TRBV6-3 and TRBJ2-1, with 7 nucleotides matching TRBD2. The germline gives CDR1 MNHEY, CDR2 SVGEGT. This CDR3 contains 15 residues. V trimming: 2 bases; J trimming: 4 bases; junction bases outside the gene matches: 5. The sequenced CDR3 bases are TGTGCCAGCAGTTACGAAGCGGGACCTTACAATGAG. This gives the protein CASSYEAGPYNE. The entire CDR3 protein reads CASSYEAGPYNEQFF.

Note on this clone: The read comes to an end 3 residues before the CDR3 does, leaving the germline J gene to fill in the end. The chain has TRBV10-3 and TRBJ2-5; 7 bases match TRBD1. This CDR3 has 15 amino acids. Germline CDR1 ENHRY, CDR2 SYGVKD. V lost 0 bases to trimming and J lost 4 bases; unmatched junction nucleotides: 5. The part of the CDR3 DNA that was read is TGTGCCATCAGTGAGTCCCTGACAGGGCTAGAGACC. Amino acids: CAISESLTGLET. The entire CDR3 reads CAISESLTGLETQYF.

Regarding this clone: The CDR3 goes on 3 residues after the read ends, and that part is filled in from the germline J gene. This chain connects TRBV6-2 or TRBV6-3 to TRBJ2-7; 8 bases are shared with TRBD2. Germline CDR1 and CDR2: MNHEY and SVGEGT. The CDR3 spans 17 residues. V lost 7 bases to trimming and J lost 2 bases; unmatched junction nucleotides: 16. The covered CDR3 bases are TGTGCCAGCACCCCGGGGGGGGTCGGCAGTAGGGCCTACGAG. Protein sequence: CASTPGGVGSRAYE. From start to end, the CDR3 is CASTPGGVGSRAYEQYF.

The CDR3 sequence is CSASSGGVRTDTQYF. The sequenced part of the CDR3 DNA is TGCAGTGCTTCAAGCGGGGGGGTACGAACAGATACG. The chain carries TRBV20-1 and TRBJ2-3; 10 nucleotides line up with TRBD2. The read gets to within 3 residues of the CDR3 end, and the germline J gene fills in the rest. After removal of 5 bases from V and 3 bases from J, the junction contained 8 bases not matched to a gene. The V gene's germline CDR1 is DFQATT and CDR2 SNEGSKA (reference sequence). The CDR3 has 15 residues.

On this clone itself: The read finishes 3 residues shy of the CDR3 end, and the germline J gene is used to complete it. V gene TRBV19 combines with J gene TRBJ1-2; D is unresolved. Germline CDR1 LNHDA, CDR2 SQIVND (reference sequence). The CDR3 has 11 residues. V dropped 8 bases and J dropped 7 bases, with 11 bases sitting between them. CDR3 sequence reads: CASQALSGYTF. CDR3 DNA (partial): TGTGCCAGTCAAGCGCTCTCTGGC.